This entry features one T cell receptor (beta chain) sequence. Researchers ran the PCR with 60 Vbeta and 13 Jbeta primers. TCRdb's copy holds only in-frame clones and misses some; the assay was immunoSEQ multiplex PCR. The table shows under 100,000 clones, with around 86% occurring only once. CDR3 size: 14 residues. Per the germline V gene, CDR1 is SGHTA and CDR2 is FQGTGA. Deletions cut 1 base from V and 6 bases from J, with 11 bases between. Sampled while nominally healthy, donors likely had unrecorded immune exposures. This sample was taken from a study of cytomegalovirus exposure and HLA in healthy donors.

The chain couples TRBV7-3 to TRBJ2-3, with unresolved D. The sequence was obtained from a woman in her 70s in good health and CMV-seropositive. The sample consisted of PBMCs. The CDR3 sequence is CASSLSGSPDTQYF. The CDR3, as DNA: TGTGCCAGCAGCTTAAGTGGCTCCCCCGATACGCAGTATTTT.